The 14 T cell receptor beta chains in this list originate from one sample, sequenced in a study of blood T cell repertoires in COVID-19. Here immunoSEQ multiplex PCR was the method, and the copy in TCRdb shows in-frame clones only, minus some. The repertoire includes approximately 400,000 clones, about 91% of them detected once, and roughly 12% sits in the top ten. Source material: peripheral blood. Source of these receptors: a woman in her fifties or sixties with COVID-19, enrolled during active disease.

This clone was detected only once. V gene TRBV5-5 combines with J gene TRBJ1-4, with D possibly TRBD1 on 5 matching bases. The CDR3 runs to 14 residues. From germline, CDR1 is SGHKS and CDR2 YYEKEE (reference sequence). V gave up 4 bases and J gave up 1 base, with 8 bases separating them. The CDR3: CASSPGQTNEKLFF. CDR3 in DNA: TGTGCCAGCAGCCCCGGACAAACTAATGAAAAACTGTTTTTT.

The chain combines TRBV3-1 (or the pseudogene TRBV3-2) with TRBJ1-1; D ambiguous. The CDR3 is made up of 11 amino acids. Germline V lookup: CDR1 LGHDT, CDR2 YNNKEL (reference sequence). Trimming stripped 4 bases from V and 4 bases from J, with 4 bases between. The CDR3 loop is CASSRGTEAFF. CDR3 sequence (DNA): TGTGCCAGCAGCCGAGGCACTGAAGCTTTCTTT.

The CDR3 DNA sequence: TGTGCCAGCAGCTCCCGAGGTGGAGGCAATCAGCCCCAGCATTTT. This gives the protein CASSSRGGGNQPQHF. The chain carries TRBV7-8 and TRBJ1-5; no clear D. CDR3 length: 15 residues. CDR1 is SGHVS, CDR2 FQNEAQ, per germline. Trimming removed 4 bases at V and 2 bases at J, with 12 bases between.

This sequence joins TRBV7-7 and TRBJ2-2; 8 bases match TRBD2. This CDR3 spans 17 amino acids. Germline CDR1 reads SSHAT; CDR2 reads FNYEAQ (reference sequence). V gave up 5 bases and J gave up 4 bases; unmatched junction bases: 12. CDR3 nucleotide sequence: TGTGCCAGCAGCCCCAGCGCCCGGGGGGGCGGCACCGGGGAGCTGTTTTTT. Protein product: CASSPSARGGGTGELFF.

V is TRBV2 and J is TRBJ1-2; 8 nucleotides match TRBD1. From germline, CDR1 is SNHLY and CDR2 FYNNEI. Trimming cost V 6 bases and J 0 bases; bases outside gene matches: 15. CDR3 length equals 18 residues. This CDR3 reads CASRSIRKQGGPNYGYTF. In DNA form, the CDR3 reads TGTGCCAGCAGATCGATTAGAAAACAGGGGGGACCTAACTATGGCTACACCTTC.

The rearrangement links TRBV5-1 to TRBJ1-5; no reliable D call. CDR3 size: 15 residues. V lost 4 bases to trimming and J lost 0 bases, with 11 bases between them. Germline-derived CDR1 and CDR2 are SGHRS and YFSETQ. CDR3 nucleotides: TGCGCCAGCAGCCTAAACAGTAATAGCAATCAGCCCCAGCATTTT. As protein: CASSLNSNSNQPQHF.

The chain carries TRBV7-3 and TRBJ1-6; perhaps TRBD1 as D (6 bases). The CDR3 contains 14 residues. Germline V lookup: CDR1 SGHTA, CDR2 FQGTGA. The V and J ends lost 5 bases and 8 bases respectively, with 13 bases between them. CDR3 protein: CASSPGGLYSPLHF. DNA for the CDR3: TGTGCCAGCAGCCCGGGGGGGCTTTATTCACCCCTCCACTTT.

V and J are TRBV9 and TRBJ1-1; 8 positions match TRBD1. V lost 3 bases, J lost 4 bases, and 17 bases stayed unmatched. The germline gives CDR1 SGDLS, CDR2 YYNGEE. CDR3 length: 18 amino acids. CDR3 coding DNA: TGTGCCAGCAGCGCCCCACGACAGGGGCAAATGGTGGGCACTGAAGCTTTCTTT. Its protein product is CASSAPRQGQMVGTEAFF. Filled out from reference TRBV9 and TRBJ1-1, the complete variable domain reads DSGVTQTPKHLITATGQRVTLRCSPRSGDLSVYWYQQSLDQGLQFLIQYYNGEERAKGNILERFSAQQFPDLHSELNLSSLELGDSALYFCASSAPRQGQMVGTEAFFGQGTRLTVV.

This clone has a single count. The V call is TRBV18, the J call TRBJ2-7; 7 bases match TRBD2. Unmatched junction bases numbered 5, after V lost 3 bases and J lost 0 bases. The CDR3 extends over 15 amino acids. Germline V gene sequence: CDR1 KGHSH, CDR2 LQKENI. CDR3 region: CASSPSGDSSYEQYF. CDR3 DNA: TGTGCCAGCTCACCCAGCGGGGATAGCTCCTACGAGCAGTACTTC.

This chain connects TRBV28 to TRBJ2-1, with D possibly TRBD2 on 5 matching bases. Germline CDR1 and CDR2: MDHEN and SYDVKM. CDR3 length: 15 residues. Trimming cost V 5 bases and J 4 bases, with 15 bases left between them. DNA of the CDR3: TGTGCCAGCAGTATACCGGGATATCATTACAATGAGCAGTTCTTC. It translates to CASSIPGYHYNEQFF.

The chain employs TRBV12-3 or TRBV12-4 and TRBJ1-4; 7 bases are shared with TRBD1. There are 13 residues in the CDR3. V lost 4 bases and J lost 10; bases outside the gene matches: 6. The CDR3 nucleotides read TGTGCCAGCAGTTCCGACAGGGTGGGAAAACTGTTTTTT. Amino acid sequence: CASSSDRVGKLFF.

This clone appeared a few times. The gene calls are TRBV7-2 and TRBJ1-1; D call uncertain. Trimming pared 5 bases from V and 0 bases from J, leaving 7 bases between. CDR1 is SGHTA and CDR2 is FQGNSA in the germline V gene. This CDR3 contains 13 residues. This CDR3 is CASSPVMNTEAFF. DNA for the CDR3: TGTGCCAGCAGCCCGGTCATGAACACTGAAGCTTTCTTT. The variable domain in full, completed from reference TRBV7-2 and TRBJ1-1, reads GAGVSQSPSNKVTEKGKDVELRCDPISGHTALYWYRQSLGQGLEFLIYFQGNSAPDKSGLPSDRFSAERTGGSVSTLTIQRTQQEDSAVYLCASSPVMNTEAFFGQGTRLTVV.

This chain uses TRBV19 with TRBJ2-7, with D tentatively TRBD2 (6 bases). This CDR3 has 18 amino acids. The germline V gene has CDR1 LNHDA and CDR2 SQIVND (reference sequence). The V end lost 3 bases, the J end lost 2 bases, and 23 bases lay between the germline ends. In DNA form, the CDR3 reads TGTGCCAGTAGTATTGACTATTCCGGGGGACGGACTACCTACGAGCAGTACTTC. Amino acid sequence: CASSIDYSGGRTTYEQYF.

The rearrangement joins TRBV28 to TRBJ1-6; a possible D gene is TRBD1 (5 bases). This CDR3 is 15 amino acids long. Trimming took 5 bases from V and 9 from J, leaving 17 bases between them. Germline CDR1 reads MDHEN; CDR2 reads SYDVKM. The CDR3 loop is CASSPTVSPGSPLHF. The CDR3 DNA reads as TGTGCCAGCAGTCCGACAGTTTCCCCGGGTTCACCCCTCCACTTT.